These 19 T cell receptor beta chains share one sample of origin, sequenced in a study of T cell responses to AZD1222 COVID-19 vaccine. Here immunoSEQ multiplex PCR was the method, and the copy in TCRdb shows in-frame clones only, minus some. This sample has under 40,000 clones, with around three quarters found just once. The source material was peripheral blood, sampled 28 days after the second AZD1222 dose. These receptors all stem from an adult who received the AZD1222 COVID-19 vaccine.

The rearrangement joins TRBV7-8 to TRBJ2-1, with 10 positions matching TRBD2. The V and J ends lost 5 bases and 7 bases, in that order; junction bases with no gene match: 8. The CDR3 consists of 15 residues. The V gene's germline CDR1 is SGHVS and CDR2 FQNEAQ. CDR3 nucleotide sequence: TGTGCCAGCAGCCTGAGGACTAGCGGAGGAAATGAGCAGTTCTTC. Its translation: CASSLRTSGGNEQFF.

The chain has TRBV7-6 and TRBJ1-4, with D hard to call. CDR1 is SGHVS and CDR2 is FNYEAQ in the germline V gene. The CDR3 sequence is 17 residues long. Trimming stripped 4 bases from V and 0 bases from J, with 15 bases between. DNA of the CDR3: TGTGCCAGCAGCTCTCAACCTTTCCCGGCAACTAATGAAAAACTGTTTTTT. Its protein product is CASSSQPFPATNEKLFF.

This chain uses TRBV27 with TRBJ1-2; 8 nucleotides agree with TRBD1. With 1 base clipped from V and 8 bases from J, the junction kept 9 bases outside the gene matches. This CDR3 is 15 amino acids long. The germline V gene has CDR1 MNHEY and CDR2 SMNVEV (reference sequence). The CDR3 DNA reads as TGTGCCAGCAGTTTATTCAGTCAGGGGGCGTCGGGCTACACCTTC. Its protein is CASSLFSQGASGYTF.

The chain uses TRBV7-2 and TRBJ2-3; a possible D gene is TRBD2 (6 bases). Looked up from germline, CDR1 is SGHTA and CDR2 is FQGNSA. The CDR3 runs 15 residues. Trimming stripped 0 bases from V and 5 bases from J, with 12 bases between. The CDR3 spells CASSLAGGRRDTQYF. The DNA of the CDR3 is TGTGCCAGCAGCTTAGCGGGGGGACGCAGAGATACGCAGTATTTT.

The chain is built from TRBV20-1 and TRBJ1-1; TRBD1 is a possible D gene (6 bases). Germline CDR1 reads DFQATT; CDR2 reads SNEGSKA (reference sequence). V was cut by 3 bases and J by 5 bases, with 22 bases left in between. The CDR3 totals 16 residues. CDR3 DNA: TGCAGTGCTAGTCCTCGGGGGGGCGCGGTGAGTACTGAAGCTTTCTTT. Translation: CSASPRGGAVSTEAFF.

The chain combines TRBV12-3 or TRBV12-4 with TRBJ2-2, with D uncertain. The CDR3 is made up of 12 amino acids. V lost 6 bases and J 2 bases, leaving 4 bases between the germline ends. The CDR3 region is CASRYNTGELFF. For the CDR3, the DNA is TGTGCCAGCAGATACAACACCGGGGAGCTGTTTTTT.

The V call is TRBV7-6, the J call TRBJ1-6; 7 nucleotides align to TRBD1. Germline CDR1 and CDR2: SGHVS and FNYEAQ. CDR3 length: 15 residues. V lost 5 bases to trimming and J lost 9 bases; unmatched junction nucleotides: 10. The CDR3 protein is CASSPQGGGISPLHF. The CDR3 DNA reads as TGTGCCAGCAGCCCCCAGGGGGGAGGGATTTCACCCCTCCACTTT.

The gene calls are TRBV3-1 (or the pseudogene TRBV3-2) and TRBJ1-1; the D gene is possibly TRBD1 (5 bases). Germline-derived CDR1 and CDR2 are LGHDT and YNNKEL (reference sequence). This CDR3 has 14 residues. The CDR3 protein is CASRGPNEGTEAFF. In DNA form, the CDR3 reads TGTGCTAGTAGGGGCCCCAATGAGGGCACTGAAGCTTTCTTT.

Comments on this clone: The same CDR3 is also encoded by other DNA sequences in this sample. The chain links TRBV6-5 to TRBJ1-2, with D perhaps TRBD1 (5 bases). Deletions cut 2 bases from V and 2 bases from J, with 6 bases between. CDR1 is MNHEY, CDR2 SVGAGI, per germline. The CDR3 consists of 13 residues. CDR3 nucleotides: TGTGCCAGCAGTTACGACAGAAACTATGGCTACACCTTC. This encodes CASSYDRNYGYTF.

This clone was seen a single time. The gene calls are TRBV9 and TRBJ1-4; no clear D. Trimming left V 0 bases short and J 4 bases short, with 4 bases between. Germline-derived CDR1 and CDR2 are SGDLS and YYNGEE. The CDR3 is 13 amino acids. The CDR3 nucleotides read TGTGCCAGCAGCGTAGATAGTAATGAAAAACTGTTTTTT. This encodes CASSVDSNEKLFF.

This CDR3 is CASSAQGASTGELFF. The CDR3, as DNA: TGTGCCAGCAGCGCACAGGGGGCGAGCACCGGGGAGCTGTTTTTT. The J gene is TRBJ2-2, the V gene TRBV7-9; 9 bases map to TRBD1. This CDR3 is 15 amino acids long. CDR1 and CDR2 (germline): SEHNR, FQNEAQ (reference sequence). V gave up 5 bases and J gave up 4 bases; unmatched junction bases: 5.

The CDR3 bases are TGTGCCATCAGTGAGTCGATGCGCAGAAACACCGGGGAGCTGTTTTTT. Amino acids: CAISESMRRNTGELFF. The rearrangement joins TRBV10-3 to TRBJ2-2; D remains unclear. V gave up 0 bases and J gave up 2 bases, with 10 bases separating them. CDR1 is ENHRY, CDR2 SYGVKD, per germline. The CDR3 consists of 16 residues.

This rearrangement joins TRBV10-2 to TRBJ2-7, with 8 positions matching TRBD1. V trimming: 4 bases; J trimming: 6 bases; junction bases outside the gene matches: 8. Per the germline V gene, CDR1 is WSHSY and CDR2 is SAAADI. There are 14 residues in the CDR3. The CDR3 loop reads CASSVGRGPLEQYF. The CDR3 DNA follows: TGCGCCAGCAGTGTAGGCAGGGGGCCCCTCGAGCAGTACTTC.

V is TRBV6-5 and J is TRBJ1-6; D gene unclear. The germline V and J ends were trimmed by 0 bases and 7 bases, with 10 bases remaining between them. CDR1 MNHEY and CDR2 SVGAGI come from the germline V gene. The length of the CDR3 is 15 residues. This CDR3 is CASSYSPTGNSPLHF. CDR3 sequence (DNA): TGTGCCAGCAGTTACTCCCCAACGGGGAATTCACCCCTCCACTTT.

This clone counts as medium-sized. The same CDR3 can be traced to other DNA sequences in this sample. V and J are TRBV18 and TRBJ1-1; the D is unclear. The CDR3 is 14 amino acids. Germline-derived CDR1 and CDR2 are KGHSH and LQKENI. V lost 5 bases, J lost 1 base, and 11 bases lay in between. The DNA of the CDR3 is TGTGCCAGCTCAGCTATCTCCAGGAACACTGAAGCTTTCTTT. Its translation: CASSAISRNTEAFF.

This clone was seen a single time. The V call is TRBV7-2, the J call TRBJ1-2, with no clear D. The germline V gene encodes CDR1 SGHTA and CDR2 FQGNSA. The CDR3 has 14 amino acids. Trimming removed 5 bases at V and 1 base at J, with 11 bases between. The CDR3 DNA reads as TGTGCCAGCAGCCGGCAGACACTTAACTATGGCTACACCTTC. This translates into CASSRQTLNYGYTF.

The CDR3 loop is CASSPLIDTGSGNTIYF. CDR3 sequence (DNA): TGTGCCAGCAGCCCTCTGATAGACACAGGGTCTGGAAACACCATATATTTT. J is TRBJ1-3 and V is TRBV7-9, with a tentative D call TRBD1 (6 bases). The CDR3 length is 17 residues. Trimming pared 5 bases from V and 1 base from J, leaving 18 bases between. CDR1 is SEHNR, CDR2 FQNEAQ, per germline (reference sequence). The variable domain in full, completed from reference TRBV7-9 and TRBJ1-3, reads DTGVSQNPRHKITKRGQNVTFRCDPISEHNRLYWYRQTLGQGPEFLTYFQNEAQLEKSRLLSDRFSAERPKGSFSTLEIQRTEQGDSAMYLCASSPLIDTGSGNTIYFGEGSWLTVV.

This chain links TRBV24-1 with TRBJ2-1, with no clear D. This CDR3 is built from 19 residues. The ends were cut back, 3 bases at V and 0 bases at J, with 20 bases in the middle. CDR1 is KGHDR, CDR2 SFDVKD, per germline. CDR3 sequence (DNA): TGTGCCACCAGTGATACCCGGATTAGTTCCCTGAGCTCCTACAATGAGCAGTTCTTC. Protein product: CATSDTRISSLSSYNEQFF.

V usage is TRBV2 and J usage is TRBJ2-7; a possible D gene is TRBD1 (5 bases). Germline V CDR1 and CDR2: SNHLY, FYNNEI. V dropped 5 bases and J dropped 2 bases, with 10 bases sitting between them. This CDR3 contains 13 residues. CDR3 sequence reads: CASSRQNTYEQYF. In DNA form, the CDR3 reads TGTGCCAGCAGTCGACAGAATACCTACGAGCAGTACTTC.